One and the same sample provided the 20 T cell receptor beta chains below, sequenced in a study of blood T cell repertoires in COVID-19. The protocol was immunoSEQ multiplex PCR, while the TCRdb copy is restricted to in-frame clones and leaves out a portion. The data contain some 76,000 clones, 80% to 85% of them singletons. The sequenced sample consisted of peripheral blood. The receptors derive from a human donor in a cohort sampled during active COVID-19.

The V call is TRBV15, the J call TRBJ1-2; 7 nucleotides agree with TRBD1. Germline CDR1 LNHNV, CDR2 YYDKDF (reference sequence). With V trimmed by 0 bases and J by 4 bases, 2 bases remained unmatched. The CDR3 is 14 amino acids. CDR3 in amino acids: CATSRETGVYGYTF. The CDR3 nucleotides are TGTGCCACCAGCAGAGAAACAGGGGTCTATGGCTACACCTTC.

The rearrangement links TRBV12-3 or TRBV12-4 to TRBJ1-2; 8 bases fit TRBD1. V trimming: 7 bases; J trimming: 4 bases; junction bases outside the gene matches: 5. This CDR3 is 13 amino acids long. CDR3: CASKDDRGYGYTF. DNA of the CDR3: TGTGCCAGCAAAGACGACAGGGGCTATGGCTACACCTTC.

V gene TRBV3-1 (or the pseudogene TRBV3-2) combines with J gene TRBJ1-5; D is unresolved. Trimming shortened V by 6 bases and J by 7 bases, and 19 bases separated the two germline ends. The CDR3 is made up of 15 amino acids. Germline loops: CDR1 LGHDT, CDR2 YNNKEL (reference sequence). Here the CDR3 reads CASSHGFFERQPQHF. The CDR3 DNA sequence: TGTGCCAGCAGTCATGGGTTTTTTGAGCGGCAGCCCCAGCATTTT.

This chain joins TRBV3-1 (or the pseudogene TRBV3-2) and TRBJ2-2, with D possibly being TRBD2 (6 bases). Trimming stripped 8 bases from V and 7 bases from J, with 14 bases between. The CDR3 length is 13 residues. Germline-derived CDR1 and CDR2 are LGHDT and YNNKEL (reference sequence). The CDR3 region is CASSGSSVGELFF. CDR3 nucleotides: TGTGCCAGCTCCGGGAGTTCGGTCGGGGAGCTGTTTTTT.

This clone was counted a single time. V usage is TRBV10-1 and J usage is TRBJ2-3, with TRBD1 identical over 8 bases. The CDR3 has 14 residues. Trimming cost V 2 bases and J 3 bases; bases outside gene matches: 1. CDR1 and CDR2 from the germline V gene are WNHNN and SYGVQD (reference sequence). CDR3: CASSETGGTDTQYF. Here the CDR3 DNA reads TGCGCCAGCAGTGAGACAGGGGGGACAGATACGCAGTATTTT.

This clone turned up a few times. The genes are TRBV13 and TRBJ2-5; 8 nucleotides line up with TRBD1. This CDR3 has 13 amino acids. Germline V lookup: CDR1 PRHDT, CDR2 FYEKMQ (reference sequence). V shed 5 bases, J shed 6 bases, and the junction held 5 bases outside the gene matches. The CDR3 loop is CASSADRVQTQYF. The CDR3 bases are TGTGCCAGCAGCGCGGACAGGGTACAGACCCAGTACTTC.

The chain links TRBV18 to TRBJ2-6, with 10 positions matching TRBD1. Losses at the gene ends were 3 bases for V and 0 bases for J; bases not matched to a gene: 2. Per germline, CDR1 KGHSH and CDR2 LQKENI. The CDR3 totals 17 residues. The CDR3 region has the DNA TGTGCCAGCTCACCCGGGACAGGGGCCTCTGGGGCCAACGTCCTGACTTTC. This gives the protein CASSPGTGASGANVLTF.

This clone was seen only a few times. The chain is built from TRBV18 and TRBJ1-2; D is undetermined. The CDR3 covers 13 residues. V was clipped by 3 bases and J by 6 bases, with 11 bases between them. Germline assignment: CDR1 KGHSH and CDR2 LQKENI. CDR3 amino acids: CASSPLLQDGYTF. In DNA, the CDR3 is TGTGCCAGCTCACCTCTACTGCAGGATGGCTACACCTTC.

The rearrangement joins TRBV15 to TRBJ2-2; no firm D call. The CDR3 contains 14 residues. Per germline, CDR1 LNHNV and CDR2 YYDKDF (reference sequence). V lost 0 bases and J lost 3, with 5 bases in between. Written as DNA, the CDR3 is TGTGCCACCAGCAGAGATCAATACACCGGGGAGCTGTTTTTT. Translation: CATSRDQYTGELFF. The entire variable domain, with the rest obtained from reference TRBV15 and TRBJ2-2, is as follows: DAMVIQNPRYQVTQFGKPVTLSCSQTLNHNVMYWYQQKSSQAPKLLFHYYDKDFNNEADTPDNFQSRRPNTSFCFLDIRSPGLGDTAMYLCATSRDQYTGELFFGEGSRLTVL.

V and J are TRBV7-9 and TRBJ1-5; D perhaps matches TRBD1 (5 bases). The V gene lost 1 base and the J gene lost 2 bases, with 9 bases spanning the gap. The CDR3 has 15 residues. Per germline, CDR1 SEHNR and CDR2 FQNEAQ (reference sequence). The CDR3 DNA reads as TGTGCCAGCAGCTTAGGCTGGGGGGGCAATCAGCCCCAGCATTTT. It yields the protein CASSLGWGGNQPQHF.

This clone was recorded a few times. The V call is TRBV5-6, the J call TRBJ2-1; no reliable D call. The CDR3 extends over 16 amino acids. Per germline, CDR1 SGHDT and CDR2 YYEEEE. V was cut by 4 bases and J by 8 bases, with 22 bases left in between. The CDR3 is CASSLATDPQLHEQFF. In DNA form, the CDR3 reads TGTGCCAGCAGCCTGGCCACAGACCCACAGCTTCATGAGCAGTTCTTC.

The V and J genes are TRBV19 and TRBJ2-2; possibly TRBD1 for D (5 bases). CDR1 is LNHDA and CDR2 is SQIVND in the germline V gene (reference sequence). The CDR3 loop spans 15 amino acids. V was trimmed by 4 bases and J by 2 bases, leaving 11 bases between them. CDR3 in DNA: TGTGCCAGTAGTACATGGACACCAAACACCGGGGAGCTGTTTTTT. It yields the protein CASSTWTPNTGELFF.

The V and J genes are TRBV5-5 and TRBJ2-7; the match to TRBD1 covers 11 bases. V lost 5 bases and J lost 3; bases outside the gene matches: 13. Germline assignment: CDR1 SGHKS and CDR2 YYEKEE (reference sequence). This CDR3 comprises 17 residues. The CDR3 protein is CASRSGTGGLEGYEQYF. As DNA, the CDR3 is TGTGCCAGCAGGTCCGGGACAGGGGGGTTGGAGGGCTACGAGCAGTACTTC.

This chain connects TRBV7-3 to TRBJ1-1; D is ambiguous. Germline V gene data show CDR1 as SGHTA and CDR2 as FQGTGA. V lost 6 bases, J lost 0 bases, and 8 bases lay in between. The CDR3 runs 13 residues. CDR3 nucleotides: TGTGCCAGCAGTTCGGAGGTGAACACTGAAGCTTTCTTT. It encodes CASSSEVNTEAFF.

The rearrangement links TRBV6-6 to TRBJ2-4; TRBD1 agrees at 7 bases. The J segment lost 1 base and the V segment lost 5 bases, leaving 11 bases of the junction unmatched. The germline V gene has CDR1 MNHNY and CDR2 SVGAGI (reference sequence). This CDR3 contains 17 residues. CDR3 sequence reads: CASSPNETGLAKNIQYF. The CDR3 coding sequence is TGTGCCAGCAGTCCCAATGAGACAGGGCTGGCCAAAAACATTCAGTACTTC.

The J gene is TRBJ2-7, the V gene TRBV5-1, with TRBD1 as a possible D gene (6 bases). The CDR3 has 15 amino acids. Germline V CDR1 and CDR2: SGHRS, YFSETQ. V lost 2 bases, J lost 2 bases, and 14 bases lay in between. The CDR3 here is CASSLLTGSTYEQYF. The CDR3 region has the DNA TGCGCCAGCAGCTTACTTACAGGGTCCACCTACGAGCAGTACTTC. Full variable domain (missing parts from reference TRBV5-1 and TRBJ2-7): KAGVTQTPRYLIKTRGQQVTLSCSPISGHRSVSWYQQTPGQGLQFLFEYFSETQRNKGNFPGRFSGRQFSNSRSEMNVSTLELGDSALYLCASSLLTGSTYEQYFGPGTRLTVT.

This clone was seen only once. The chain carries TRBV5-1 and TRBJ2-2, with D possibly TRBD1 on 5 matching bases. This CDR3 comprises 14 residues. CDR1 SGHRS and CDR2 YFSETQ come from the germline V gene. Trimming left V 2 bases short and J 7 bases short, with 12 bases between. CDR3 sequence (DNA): TGCGCCAGCAGCTTTCGCCAGCAGGGCGGGGAGCTGTTTTTT. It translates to CASSFRQQGGELFF. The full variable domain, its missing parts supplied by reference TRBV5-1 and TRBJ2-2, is KAGVTQTPRYLIKTRGQQVTLSCSPISGHRSVSWYQQTPGQGLQFLFEYFSETQRNKGNFPGRFSGRQFSNSRSEMNVSTLELGDSALYLCASSFRQQGGELFFGEGSRLTVL.

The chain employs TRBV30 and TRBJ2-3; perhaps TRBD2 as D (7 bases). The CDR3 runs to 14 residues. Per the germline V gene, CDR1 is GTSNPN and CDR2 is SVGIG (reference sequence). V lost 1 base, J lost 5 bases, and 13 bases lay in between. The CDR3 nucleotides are TGTGCCTGGAGTGGGGGCGGGGGCCAAGATACGCAGTATTTT. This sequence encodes CAWSGGGGQDTQYF.

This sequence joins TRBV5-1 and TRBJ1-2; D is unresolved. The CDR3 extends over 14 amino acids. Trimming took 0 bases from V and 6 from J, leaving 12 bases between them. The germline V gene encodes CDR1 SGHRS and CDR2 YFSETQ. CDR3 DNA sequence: TGCGCCAGCAGCTTGGACGGGGTTAGTAATGGCTACACCTTC. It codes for CASSLDGVSNGYTF.

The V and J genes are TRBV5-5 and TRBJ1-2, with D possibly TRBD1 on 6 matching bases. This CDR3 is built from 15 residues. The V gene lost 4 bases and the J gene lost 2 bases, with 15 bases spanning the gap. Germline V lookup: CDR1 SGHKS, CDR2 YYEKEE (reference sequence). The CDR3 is CASSPRDRLNYGYTF. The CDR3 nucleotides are TGTGCCAGCAGCCCCAGAGACAGGCTCAACTATGGCTACACCTTC.